This T cell receptor (beta chain) appears in the sequencing data of a study of TIL therapy for anti-PD-1-resistant metastatic lung cancer. Study details: Tumors were harvested before any PD-1/PD-L1 blockade.

The immunoSEQ assay was v3. Data came from immunoSEQ multiplex PCR; TCRdb stores just in-frame clones and leaves some out. Of roughly 60,000 clones in the sample, about nine tenths are singletons; the top ten hold 2% to 3%. CDR1 is SGHAT and CDR2 is FQNNGV in the germline V gene. Trimming pared 7 bases from V and 4 bases from J, leaving 16 bases between. The length of the CDR3 is 14 residues. This sample's time point: pre-treatment sample, taken before nivolumab and TIL therapy. This specimen consisted of blood, obtained at baseline. The origin of this receptor is a person aged 25 to 85 with non-small cell lung cancer. The chain has TRBV11-2 and TRBJ1-2; D unresolved. This chain's CDR3 is CASTGPRGSYGYTF. CDR3 DNA sequence: TGTGCCAGCACCGGGCCTCGGGGTAGCTATGGCTACACCTTC.